This T cell receptor (beta chain) was obtained from a study of cytomegalovirus exposure and HLA in healthy donors (dated 2017 in TCRdb). For the wider study: In an earlier analysis of under 750 of the donors, 276 Gb of sequence data and 117 million unique TCR beta sequences from 150 million to 200 million T cells were reported. Donor age, sex, ethnicity and CMV serostatus were compiled together with the repertoire data. HLA typing covered class I and class II loci at four-digit resolution. Of the roughly 400 genotyped donors, 81% were placed in the genetic ancestry cluster associated with self-reported Caucasian donors. Genome-wide SNP genotypes for about three fifths of the roughly 670 donors were used in a later genetic analysis, which treated that subset as a discovery cohort. An earlier analysis of 587 of the donors applied high-throughput TCR beta sequencing to assess whether each TCR beta V gene segment acted as functional or pseudogenic. A separate validation cohort of roughly 130 different subjects was used in addition to the roughly 720-subject first cohort. A later analysis re-analyzed previously published TCR beta repertoires from approximately 670 donors and added high-resolution HLA genotyping to study TCR occurrence patterns. The study used immunosequencing to profile the T cell repertoires of several hundred subjects and linked those repertoires to cytomegalovirus serostatus. An early release that covered more than 550 HLA-typed donors contained around 300 gigabases of sequencing data and about 93 million unique TCR sequences. To predict cytomegalovirus infection status, the study combined high-throughput TCR immunosequencing, statistical association of individual TCRs with disease status, and machine learning. Rather than using new phenotypic data, the later analysis identified candidate immune exposures from TCR beta sequences and from how often those sequences occurred across donors. Because of strong linkage in the cohort, a handful of DR-DQ haplotypes were treated as single units for association and clustering. The number of donors typed differed by locus, with about 629-640 for A, B, C, DRB1 and DQB1, more than 500 for DQA1, 600 to 610 for DPA1, and 450 to 480 for DPB1. Every discovery cohort repertoire had been produced on one sequencing platform. Across under 500 genotyped donors of the cohort, an average of roughly 250,000 unique TCR beta nucleotide sequences per donor were sequenced, and about a sixth of those sequences were non-productive. The study aimed to test whether signatures of past pathogen exposure could be identified by cataloging public T cell receptors.

On this clone itself: The antigen it binds to is not known. Per-base quality was not reported, and no clone a single base away is much larger than it.

In total, just over 650 healthy bone marrow donors made up the cohort. Cohort members were all nominally healthy when sampled, although unrecorded immune exposures were likely present. The donor was CMV seropositive and was included in the group of about 290 seropositive cohort members. Each donor provided a peripheral blood sample, and peripheral blood mononuclear cells were used for TCR beta sequencing. Genomic DNA extraction from the blood cell samples was performed with the Qiagen DNeasy Blood Extraction Kit. The paper as a whole reports these results and caveats: Across donors, most TCR sequences were observed very rarely, whereas some public TCRs were present in many individuals. HLA typing was unavailable for some donors at each locus, so association tests used only the typed subset. Only TCR beta chains were sequenced in this cohort, and the absence of alpha or paired-chain data limited detectable features. A further reported finding was that TCR beta sequences accurately predicted the HLA-A and HLA-B alleles for most subjects in the first cohort. Specific HLA alleles were associated with 18,000 or so TCR beta sequences at a false discovery rate of 0.05 in a later analysis. The authors suggested that the approach could potentially be generalized to other disease states and immunological phenotypes. The study gave a list of more than 150 TCR beta chains associated with cytomegalovirus. When HLA alleles, especially DR and DQ, strongly co-occurred, TCR associations were difficult to assign to individual alleles. Linkage disequilibrium might explain the correlated functional status among segregating V segments, but an unknown experimental factor could not be ruled out. Presence/absence analyses assumed roughly uniform sequencing depth across donors, an assumption that may not hold. The 87-base-pair reads could not distinguish some IMGT-functional V segments, including TRBV6-2 and TRBV6-3, so those segments were excluded. Cytomegalovirus status was reported to be diagnosed by the classifier with high specificity and sensitivity in both the original and validation cohorts. A later genetic analysis associated a missense DCLRE1C variant with V-gene and J-gene trimming of TCR beta chains, and an independent cohort replicated the association. Because counts were too low, about 18 rarely observed V segments, including chromosome 9 orphons, were excluded from the earlier analysis of 587 of the donors. CMV serostatus was the only immune exposure information available for the cohort. In a later analysis, the rate of TCR association differed among HLA loci, with DRB1 alleles having the most associated TCRs and HLA-C alleles having the fewest. A cluster of highly shared sequence variants was judged likely to be a technical artifact of the sequencing pipeline. In a later analysis, HLA-associated TCR beta chains were found to be more clonally expanded and to have lower generation probabilities than equally common non-associated chains. In an earlier analysis of some 500 of the donors, most TCR beta V segments appeared in productive rearrangements about 87% or about 30% of the time, broadly matching IMGT annotations. Most CMV-associated TCR beta chains appeared to be HLA-restricted in a later analysis, and the HLA associations seemed to be driven largely by CMV exposure. A later analysis reported that several top co-occurrence clusters appeared linked to parvovirus B19, influenza, CMV and Epstein-Barr virus. A later genetic analysis reported fewer N-insertions in productive TCRs among donors in an Asian-associated ancestry cluster than the approximately 670-donor mean. In vitro tests confirmed that a few of the cytomegalovirus-associated TCR beta chains recognize cytomegalovirus antigens.

From the cysteine up to the phenylalanine, the CDR3 has a length of 14 residues. The retained sequence is limited to the CDR3, 42 bases, with the frame set at the first base. Based on the germline V gene (reference sequence), the CDR1 and CDR2 sequences are LNHDA and SQIVND. V is clipped by 0 bases and J by 7 bases, and the sequence between their germline boundaries is 12 bases long. Libraries were made using the immunoSEQ multiplex PCR assay. The multiplex PCR relied on a mix of 60 forward primers for TCR Vbeta segments and 13 reverse primers for TCR Jbeta segments. A multiplex PCR assay on genomic DNA amplified the CDR3 region of rearranged TCR beta genes. The amplified TCR beta libraries were sequenced on the Illumina HiSeq System as 87-base-pair reads. Under the source paper's analysis protocol: Across the roughly 600 repertoires, a later analysis counted 60 million to 90 million unique TCR beta chains, around 10 million of which were shared by at least two donors. Raw reads were error-corrected and collapsed into unique sequences by a nearest-neighbor algorithm in which closely related sequences were merged to remove PCR and sequencing errors. V, D and J gene segments were assigned by aligning CDR3 sequences to IMGT reference sequences. For a sequence to be retained, a match of at least six nucleotides was required to both a V gene segment and a J gene segment. Rearrangements were called productive when the CDR3 lacked stop codons and stayed in frame with V and J; all others were non-productive. CDR3 was defined by IMGT convention, running from the second conserved V-encoded cysteine to the conserved J-encoded phenylalanine. The earlier analysis of 587 of the donors excluded sequences that lacked an unambiguous match to a single V gene segment. In an earlier analysis of 587 of the donors, V segments were called functional above 56.7% productive rearrangements and were called segregating when the between-donor standard deviation exceeded 5%. To diagnose cytomegalovirus status from the catalog of TCR beta chain sequences, a statistical classification framework was built. In a later analysis, TCR nucleotide sequences were compared against IMGT/GENE-DB human TR gene sequences so that V and J genes could be assigned. In a later analysis, CDR3 sequences and most-parsimonious VDJ recombination scenarios were assigned using the TCRdist pipeline. In a later analysis, each TCR beta chain was defined by its CDR3 amino acid sequence together with its V-gene family, and reads lacking a unique V-gene family were excluded. As a way to deal with suspected cross-contamination and a sequencing artifact, a later analysis dropped under 600 nucleotide sequences that were highly shared and had low generation probability. A later analysis calculated a clonal expansion index for each public chain from normalized within-repertoire ranks of inferred template counts. A later analysis computed generation probabilities with a VDJ recombination model fitted to out-of-frame rearrangements, and checked the results against IGoR. A later analysis scored TCR-TCR, TCR-HLA and TCR-CMV co-occurrence with hypergeometric tests, applying a repertoire-size bias correction to TCR pairs. False discovery rates were estimated in a later analysis by permuting HLA or CMV assignments 20 times. In a later analysis, co-occurring TCRs were grouped with DBSCAN, and TCRdist sequence similarity was added when clustering was performed within HLA-allele-positive subsets. Repertoires with fewer than 30,000 or more than 120,000 public chains, plus five repertoires with anomalous nucleotide sharing, were excluded from co-occurrence clustering. What TCRdb holds here is the immuneACCESS table cut down to in-frame rearrangements. Part of the clones is not present; checked against another copy, under half of the missing clones reflect an unresolved V gene, and the others are unexplained. V and J calls and clone size are as listed in that table; D and trimming were resolved from the DNA. The sample contains about 180,000 clones, 65% to 90% of them found a single time. Approximately 1.2% of the sample is held by the ten biggest clonotypes.

Sequencing was done on a sample of PBMCs. The clonotype comes from a girl aged 2-10 years in good health and CMV-seropositive. The chain is made from TRBV19 and TRBJ1-2; too little of a D gene remains to name it. The CDR3 sequence is CASSIEWSASGYTF. The DNA is TGTGCCAGTAGTATAGAGTGGAGCGCGAGTGGCTACACCTTC.